These 30 T cell receptor beta chains share one sample of origin, sequenced in a study of blood T cell repertoires in COVID-19. Measured with immunoSEQ multiplex PCR; TCRdb has only the in-frame clones, and not every one. The data hold 75,000 to 95,000 clones, with 84% observed a single time. The sequencing sample was made of peripheral blood. These receptors all come from a man aged 60 to 69 with acute or convalescent COVID-19.

This chain links TRBV7-9 with TRBJ1-3; 7 bases fit TRBD1. Trimming cost V 1 base and J 6 bases; bases outside gene matches: 12. In germline, CDR1 is SEHNR, CDR2 FQNEAQ (reference sequence). The CDR3 covers 17 residues. CDR3 in amino acids: CASSLGTGPTHSNTIYF. CDR3 bases: TGTGCCAGCAGCTTAGGGACAGGACCAACTCATTCAAACACCATATATTTT. The entire variable domain, with the rest obtained from reference TRBV7-9 and TRBJ1-3, is as follows: DTGVSQNPRHKITKRGQNVTFRCDPISEHNRLYWYRQTLGQGPEFLTYFQNEAQLEKSRLLSDRFSAERPKGSFSTLEIQRTEQGDSAMYLCASSLGTGPTHSNTIYFGEGSWLTVV.

The chain carries TRBV21-1 and TRBJ2-3; TRBD1 is taken as the D call from the table, unchecked against the DNA. TRBV21-1 has pseudogene status. This CDR3 has 15 residues. CDR3 residues: CASSPPGLSTDTQYF. The DNA for the CDR3 is TGTGCCAGCAGCCCACCAGGCCTCAGCACAGATACGCAGTATTTT.

The chain couples TRBV5-3 to TRBJ2-2, with 10 bases matching TRBD1. TRBV5-3 is labeled an ORF, and its function is uncertain. Trimming removed 3 bases from V and 7 bases from J; junction bases left unmatched: 9. CDR3 length equals 16 residues. CDR3 in DNA: TGTGCCAGAAGCTCTCCGACAGGGGGCGTAGGCGGGGAGCTGTTTTTT. Amino acid sequence: CARSSPTGGVGGELFF.

The CDR3 loop is CASSRRTGNIETQYF. The CDR3 nucleotides are TGTGCCAGCAGCCGAAGGACAGGGAATATAGAGACCCAGTACTTC. The gene calls are TRBV7-9 and TRBJ2-5; TRBD1 aligns across 8 bases. V lost 5 bases and J lost 4; bases outside the gene matches: 9. Germline V gene sequence: CDR1 SEHNR, CDR2 FQNEAQ (reference sequence). The CDR3 is 15 residues long.

There are a few counts of this clone. This sequence joins TRBV21-1 and TRBJ2-1; TRBD1, the table's D call, lacks a check against the DNA. TRBV21-1 is marked as a pseudogene. This CDR3 spans 17 amino acids. The CDR3 DNA reads TGTGCCAGCAGCAAAGTTTTAGGGGGGACAGGGGGTAATGAGCAGTTCTTC. Protein product: CASSKVLGGTGGNEQFF.

The chain uses TRBV7-8 and TRBJ2-7, with D possibly matching TRBD2 (6 bases). The CDR3 runs to 16 residues. Germline V gene data show CDR1 as SGHVS and CDR2 as FQNEAQ. V lost 5 bases, J lost 2 bases, and 19 bases lay in between. CDR3 coding DNA: TGTGCCAGCAGCCCAGTCCCCTTAGCGGCGGCCTACGAGCAGTACTTC. This codes for CASSPVPLAAAYEQYF.

This clone has more than one count but fewer than ten. The chain uses TRBV7-7 and TRBJ1-5; 8 bases fit TRBD1. The CDR3 runs 14 residues. Germline values: CDR1 SSHAT, CDR2 FNYEAQ (reference sequence). V shed 5 bases, J shed 5 bases, and the junction held 5 bases outside the gene matches. The DNA of the CDR3 is TGTGCCAGCAGCCAGACAGGGGTAGATCAGCCCCAGCATTTT. Translated: CASSQTGVDQPQHF.

The chain combines TRBV2 with TRBJ2-7, with D possibly matching TRBD1 (6 bases). Germline V CDR1 and CDR2: SNHLY, FYNNEI. The CDR3 covers 14 residues. V lost 7 bases, J lost 5 bases, and 18 bases lay in between. The CDR3 coding sequence is TGTGCCAGCACCCCACACGGACAGCGCAACGAGCAGTACGTC. It encodes CASTPHGQRNEQYV.

This clone was observed a handful of times. V gene TRBV2 combines with J gene TRBJ1-5; D ambiguous. Germline lookup yields CDR1 SNHLY and CDR2 FYNNEI. With 4 bases removed from V and 12 bases from J, the gap between germline ends came to 10 bases. The CDR3 loop spans 11 amino acids. The chain's CDR3 is CASSVRDIQHF. The CDR3 nucleotides are TGTGCCAGCAGTGTTCGGGATATCCAGCATTTT. Supplemented by reference TRBV2 and TRBJ1-5, the full variable domain reads EPEVTQTPSHQVTQMGQEVILRCVPISNHLYFYWYRQILGQKVEFLVSFYNNEISEKSEIFDDQFSVERPDGSNFTLKIRSTKLEDSAMYFCASSVRDIQHFGDGTRLSIL.

V usage is TRBV29-1 and J usage is TRBJ1-2, with 7 bases that match TRBD1. Germline V lookup: CDR1 SQVTM, CDR2 ANQGSEA. V shed 6 bases, J shed 1 base, and the junction held 11 bases outside the gene matches. The CDR3 spans 15 residues. In nucleotides, the CDR3 is TGCAGCGTCTTTCCTGGGACAGCCGATAACTATGGCTACACCTTC. The encoded protein is CSVFPGTADNYGYTF.

The chain has TRBV3-1 (or the pseudogene TRBV3-2) and TRBJ2-1; D unresolved. The CDR3 is made up of 14 amino acids. Germline CDR1 and CDR2: LGHDT and YNNKEL (reference sequence). V lost 0 bases to trimming and J lost 7 bases, with 10 bases between them. The CDR3 nucleotides read TGTGCCAGCAGCCAAGAGAGTCGTCCGAATGAGCAGTTCTTC. Residues: CASSQESRPNEQFF.

The CDR3: CASSTRTRQETQYF. Written as DNA, the CDR3 is TGTGCCAGTAGCACCCGGACTAGGCAAGAGACCCAGTACTTC. V and J are TRBV19 and TRBJ2-5, with TRBD2 matching 7 bases. The J segment lost 2 bases and the V segment lost 6 bases, leaving 6 bases of the junction unmatched. This CDR3 contains 14 residues. Germline-derived CDR1 and CDR2 are LNHDA and SQIVND (reference sequence). Together with reference TRBV19 and TRBJ2-5, the CDR3 gives the full variable domain: DGGITQSPKYLFRKEGQNVTLSCEQNLNHDAMYWYRQDPGQGLRLIYYSQIVNDFQKGDIAEGYSVSREKKESFPLTVTSAQKNPTAFYLCASSTRTRQETQYFGPGTRLLVL.

CDR3 protein: CASSATGGSYEQFF. DNA for the CDR3: TGTGCCAGCAGCGCGACAGGGGGTAGCTATGAGCAGTTCTTC. The rearrangement uses TRBV9 and TRBJ2-1, with 9 bases matching TRBD1. The V gene's germline CDR1 is SGDLS and CDR2 YYNGEE. There are 14 residues in the CDR3. V lost 3 bases and J lost 8; bases outside the gene matches: 6. Based on the CDR3 plus reference TRBV9 and TRBJ2-1, the full variable domain is DSGVTQTPKHLITATGQRVTLRCSPRSGDLSVYWYQQSLDQGLQFLIQYYNGEERAKGNILERFSAQQFPDLHSELNLSSLELGDSALYFCASSATGGSYEQFFGPGTRLTVL.

This sequence joins TRBV29-1 and TRBJ1-2; D unresolved. CDR1 SQVTM and CDR2 ANQGSEA come from the germline V gene. The V end was cut by 3 bases, the J end by 5 bases, with 16 bases between. The CDR3 totals 14 residues. CDR3 residues: CSVDISGSIYGYTF. CDR3 nucleotide sequence: TGCAGCGTTGATATTTCGGGGTCGATTTATGGCTACACCTTC.

V gene TRBV3-1 (or the pseudogene TRBV3-2) combines with J gene TRBJ1-2; 9 nucleotides match TRBD1. Germline-derived CDR1 and CDR2 are LGHDT and YNNKEL (reference sequence). This CDR3 is built from 16 residues. The V segment lost 2 bases and the J segment 8 bases; nucleotides outside the gene matches: 12. CDR3 DNA sequence: TGTGCCAGCAGCCAATTAAATCCGGGACAGGGTCGAGGCTACACCTTC. Translated: CASSQLNPGQGRGYTF.

The chain carries TRBV5-6 and TRBJ1-5; a possible D gene is TRBD1 (5 bases). The V end was cut by 1 base, the J end by 5 bases, with 16 bases between. The CDR3 totals 16 residues. CDR1 and CDR2 (germline): SGHDT, YYEEEE. CDR3 coding DNA: TGTGCCAGCAGCTTGAATCGGGGGATGTTCTATCAGCCCCAGCATTTT. Translating it yields CASSLNRGMFYQPQHF.

This clone was seen once. The genes are TRBV20-1 and TRBJ1-3, with TRBD1 matching 7 bases. Germline lookup yields CDR1 DFQATT and CDR2 SNEGSKA (reference sequence). V gave up 3 bases and J gave up 2 bases; unmatched junction bases: 4. The CDR3 contains 14 residues. The CDR3 region has the DNA TGCAGTGCTAGTGAAGGGACAGCTGGAAACACCATATATTTT. Its protein product is CSASEGTAGNTIYF.

The chain couples TRBV27 to TRBJ1-1; no definite D call. Germline-derived CDR1 and CDR2 are MNHEY and SMNVEV (reference sequence). V was clipped by 3 bases and J by 5 bases, with 7 bases between them. CDR3 length: 12 residues. The CDR3 nucleotides read TGTGCCAGCAGTTTCAGAGGTACTGAAGCTTTCTTT. It specifies CASSFRGTEAFF.

The chain carries TRBV2 and TRBJ1-1, with 7 bases aligning to TRBD1. The CDR3 length is 15 residues. The J segment lost 5 bases and the V segment lost 8 bases, leaving 14 bases of the junction unmatched. Per the germline V gene, CDR1 is SNHLY and CDR2 is FYNNEI. The CDR3 DNA reads as TGTGCCAGCCAGAGGCTAGGGGGCGCGGCGACTGAAGCTTTCTTT. Amino acid sequence: CASQRLGGAATEAFF.

V and J are TRBV28 and TRBJ2-3, with a possible D match to TRBD2 (6 bases). Trimming pared 8 bases from V and 2 bases from J, leaving 14 bases between. Germline CDR1 MDHEN, CDR2 SYDVKM. The CDR3 loop spans 14 amino acids. The CDR3 loop reads CASYSGLFTDTQYF. The CDR3 DNA reads as TGTGCCAGCTATAGCGGACTTTTCACAGATACGCAGTATTTT.

Only a few counts were recorded for this clone. The chain uses TRBV5-5 and TRBJ2-2; TRBD1 agrees at 8 bases. J lost 3 bases, V lost 5 bases, and 6 bases had no gene match. This CDR3 is built from 15 residues. Germline loops: CDR1 SGHKS, CDR2 YYEKEE (reference sequence). For the CDR3, the DNA is TGTGCCAGCAGAGTACAGGGGGTCCACACCGGGGAGCTGTTTTTT. Amino acids: CASRVQGVHTGELFF.

The chain is built from TRBV5-6 and TRBJ2-2; D gene uncertain. V was pared by 0 bases and J by 3 bases, with 12 bases between. The germline gives CDR1 SGHDT, CDR2 YYEEEE. The CDR3 runs to 16 residues. The CDR3 spells CASSLALYRDTGELFF. CDR3 nucleotides: TGTGCCAGCAGCTTGGCCCTTTACCGAGACACCGGGGAGCTGTTTTTT.

This clone was seen a few times. This chain joins TRBV6-1 and TRBJ1-2; D is undetermined. Per germline, CDR1 MNHNS and CDR2 SASEGT. CDR3 length equals 15 residues. The V end was cut by 1 base, the J end by 7 bases, with 16 bases between. The CDR3 region is CASSEVKRSRGGYTF. The CDR3 nucleotides read TGTGCCAGCAGTGAAGTGAAACGGAGCCGGGGTGGCTACACCTTC.

The chain carries TRBV2 and TRBJ1-6; no clear D gene. Germline V gene lookup returns CDR1 SNHLY and CDR2 FYNNEI. The V end was cut by 6 bases, the J end by 0 bases, with 12 bases between. The CDR3 contains 16 residues. In DNA, the CDR3 is TGTGCCAGCAGCATCCTAAAGAGCTCCTATAATTCACCCCTCCACTTT. Residues: CASSILKSSYNSPLHF.

The J gene is TRBJ2-6, the V gene TRBV11-2; maybe TRBD1 (5 bases). Trimming took 2 bases from V and 1 from J, leaving 12 bases between them. The length of the CDR3 is 17 residues. Germline CDR1 and CDR2: SGHAT and FQNNGV. The DNA of the CDR3 is TGTGCCAGCAGCTTAACGACAGATAAATCTGGGGCCAACGTCCTGACTTTC. It codes for CASSLTTDKSGANVLTF.

In its sample, this clone was seen once. CDR3 bases: TGCGCCAGCAGCCGAGAGGGGGCCGAGGACAATGAGCAGTTCTTC. This gives the protein CASSREGAEDNEQFF. The V gene is TRBV4-3, the J gene TRBJ2-1, with TRBD1 identical over 7 bases. The CDR3 extends over 15 amino acids. Germline CDR1 is LGHNA and CDR2 is YSLEER. J gave up 5 bases and V 4 bases, and 8 bases lay outside the gene matches.

The chain recombines TRBV21-1 with TRBJ1-1. TRBV21-1 is a documented pseudogene. The CDR3 contains 15 residues. The CDR3 reads CASSILDKSDTEAFF. In DNA form, the CDR3 reads TGTGCCAGCAGCATTCTTGATAAGTCGGACACTGAAGCTTTCTTT.

This clone has only one observation. The chain combines TRBV7-9 with TRBJ1-1; TRBD1 aligns across 8 bases. The CDR3 runs to 18 residues. Germline V gene sequence: CDR1 SEHNR, CDR2 FQNEAQ (reference sequence). J lost 4 bases, V lost 5 bases, and 18 bases had no gene match. CDR3 nucleotides: TGTGCCAGCAGCCCCACCCAGGGCAGGGGGCGCTTAGGCACTGAAGCTTTCTTT. As protein: CASSPTQGRGRLGTEAFF. Together with reference TRBV7-9 and TRBJ1-1, the CDR3 gives the full variable domain: DTGVSQNPRHKITKRGQNVTFRCDPISEHNRLYWYRQTLGQGPEFLTYFQNEAQLEKSRLLSDRFSAERPKGSFSTLEIQRTEQGDSAMYLCASSPTQGRGRLGTEAFFGQGTRLTVV.

J is TRBJ2-2 and V is TRBV27; TRBD2 is a possible D gene (6 bases). The CDR3 is 16 amino acids. V was trimmed by 6 bases and J by 0 bases, leaving 14 bases between them. The germline V gene has CDR1 MNHEY and CDR2 SMNVEV (reference sequence). The CDR3 region is CASSPIGRSNTGELFF. CDR3 DNA sequence: TGTGCCAGCAGCCCCATAGGGAGGTCGAACACCGGGGAGCTGTTTTTT.

The chain links TRBV3-1 (or the pseudogene TRBV3-2) to TRBJ2-2; weak D call: TRBD1 (7 bases). This CDR3 is 16 amino acids long. Deletions cut 4 bases from V and 4 bases from J, with 16 bases between. In germline, CDR1 is LGHDT, CDR2 YNNKEL (reference sequence). The CDR3 sequence is CASSPAGQRRTGELFF. CDR3 DNA sequence: TGTGCCAGCAGCCCCGCGGGACAGCGACGCACCGGGGAGCTGTTTTTT.